The table lists the clone carrying this T cell receptor beta chain with a count of one. Losses at the gene ends were 3 bases for V and 1 base for J; bases not matched to a gene: 3. The CDR3 sequence is 16 residues long. Germline lookup yields CDR1 KGHSH and CDR2 LQKENI. Method: immunoSEQ multiplex PCR; TCRdb's copy keeps in-frame clones and lacks some. The repertoire has 85,000 to 90,000 clones, 92% of them found once; the top ten carry over 0.2%. The sample is drawn from a study of technical replicates of blood from a handful of donors. The TCR sequence derives from a human donor in good health. The V gene is TRBV18, the J gene TRBJ1-3; 10 bases are a match to TRBD1. Sequencing was carried out using T cells isolated from PBMCs. CDR3 protein: CASSPGQGVSGNTIYF. Here the CDR3 DNA reads TGTGCCAGCTCACCTGGACAGGGGGTATCTGGAAACACCATATATTTT.